The rows below give T cell receptor beta chains drawn from one sample of a study of identical twins. TCRdb re-called the 5' RACE reads through MiXCR, storing one row per CDR3 protein. The sample consists of approximately 550,000 distinct CDR3 sequences, 20% to 25% of them appearing once. A further study also used this sample, focusing on yellow fever vaccine responses in identical twins.

The sample consisted of CD4+ T cells sorted from blood. The source of these receptors is a woman under 30 in good health. The CDR3 runs from the conserved cysteine through the conserved F or W. A D gene is named only where the DNA matches it firmly. Where a row states a size, it is once, few, many or the class of an expanded clone; other rows omit it.

j_call v_call d_call clone_size cdr3_nt cdr3_aa
TRBJ1-3 TRBV5-6 TRBD1 . TGTGCCAGCAGCTACCGGGACAGGTCTGGAAACACCATATATTTT CASSYRDRSGNTIYF
TRBJ2-3 TRBV12-3/TRBV12-4 . many TGTGCCAGCAGTTTCGGGCTAGCAACAGATACGCAGTATTTT CASSFGLATDTQYF
TRBJ2-1 TRBV3-1 TRBD2 . TGTGCCAGCAGCCAAAAGGGACTAGCGGTTCGCAATGAGCAGTTCTTC CASSQKGLAVRNEQFF
TRBJ2-7 TRBV12-3/TRBV12-4 . few TGTGCCAGCAGTCGCACGGGACGGCACTACGAGCAGTACTTC CASSRTGRHYEQYF
TRBJ2-1 TRBV28 TRBD1 few TGTGCCAGCAGTTTATCCTTGGACAGGGGGTACAATGAGCAGTTCTTC CASSLSLDRGYNEQFF
TRBJ2-7 TRBV5-1 TRBD2 . TGCGCCAGCAGCTTTTCTAGCGGGAGCTCCGAGCAGTACTTC CASSFSSGSSEQYF
TRBJ2-1 TRBV18 . . TGTGCCAGCTCACCACTCATGACCAATGAGCAGTTCTTC CASSPLMTNEQFF
TRBJ2-1 TRBV7-9 . few TGTGCCAGCAGCTTAAAGGACTACAATGAGCAGTTCTTC CASSLKDYNEQFF
TRBJ2-3 TRBV7-2 TRBD2 few TGTGCCAGCAGCTTAGGAGGTAGCGGGAAAGATACGCAGTATTTT CASSLGGSGKDTQYF
TRBJ2-1 TRBV7-8 TRBD1 . TGTGCCAGCAGCCGACAGGGGGCCAGCTCCTACAATGAGCAGTTCTTC CASSRQGASSYNEQFF
TRBJ2-3 TRBV12-3/TRBV12-4 TRBD2 . TGTGCCAGCAGCGATCCAGCGGGAGCGGGCGATACGCAGTATTTT CASSDPAGAGDTQYF
TRBJ2-7 TRBV20-1 TRBD1 . TGCAGTGCTGAAATCCGGGACAGGGGCCACGAGCAGTACTTC CSAEIRDRGHEQYF
TRBJ2-1 TRBV15 . . TGTGCCACCAGCAGAGGGTTTACCGTCCCGGCCAATGAGCAGTTCTTC CATSRGFTVPANEQFF
TRBJ2-1 TRBV29-1 . few TGCAGCGTTGAAACCGGGGACAATGAGCAGTTCTTC CSVETGDNEQFF
TRBJ1-6 TRBV20-1 . . TGCAGTGCCCAGGGGAATTCACCCCTCCACTTT CSAQGNSPLHF
TRBJ2-7 TRBV6-2/TRBV6-3 TRBD2 . TGTGCCAGCAGTTACTCGGGACTAGCGGGAGTTGCCCTCTACGAGCAGTACTTC CASSYSGLAGVALYEQYF
TRBJ2-2 TRBV3-1 TRBD1 . TGTGCCAGCAGGCTACAGGGGGCCGACACCGGGGAGCTGTTTTTT CASRLQGADTGELFF
TRBJ2-1 TRBV4-1 . few TGCGCCAGCAGCCCGCGGGACCAGCGAACCTACAATGAGCAGTTCTTC CASSPRDQRTYNEQFF
TRBJ2-2 TRBV10-3 TRBD2 . TGTGCCATCAAAGCGGGAACGGACACCGGGGAGCTGTTTTTT CAIKAGTDTGELFF
TRBJ1-1 TRBV5-1 . many TGCGCCAGCAGCTTGACTGGGGTCGTCACTGAAGCTTTCTTT CASSLTGVVTEAFF
TRBJ1-1 TRBV20-1 . . TGCAGTGTAACGGACGGGGGAGAAGCTTTCTTT CSVTDGGEAFF
TRBJ2-5 TRBV25-1 TRBD1 few TGTGCCACCCAGACAGGGCGGGAGACCCAGTACTTC CATQTGRETQYF
TRBJ2-2 TRBV24-1 . . TGTGCCACCAGTGATACAAGGGGACCCGGCACCGGGGAGCTGTTTTTT CATSDTRGPGTGELFF
TRBJ2-1 TRBV29-1 TRBD2 few TGCAGCGTGGAGGGACTAGCGGAGAACAATGAGCAGTTCTTC CSVEGLAENNEQFF
TRBJ2-7 TRBV6-1 TRBD2 . TGTGCCAGCACCCACACTAGCGGGAGTGGATCCTACGAGCAGTACTTC CASTHTSGSGSYEQYF
TRBJ1-5 TRBV13 . . TGTGCCAGCAGCTCAGGACGGTTCAATCAGCCCCAGCATTTT CASSSGRFNQPQHF
TRBJ2-3 TRBV20-1 TRBD2 few TGCAGTGCTAGAGGTCTGACTAGCGGGGGACCCACAGATACGCAGTATTTT CSARGLTSGGPTDTQYF
TRBJ2-1 TRBV6-5 TRBD2 few TGTGCCAGCAGCAACTCATGGGCGGGAGGGACCAACAATGAGCAGTTCTTC CASSNSWAGGTNNEQFF
TRBJ1-5 TRBV11-1 . . TGTGCCAGCAGCTTAGCGCGCCCAGGTAGACTGAGCAATCAGCCCCAGCATTTT CASSLARPGRLSNQPQHF
TRBJ2-1 TRBV6-1 . many TGTGCCAGCACCGAACCCTCTTTGCATAGCGGCAATGAGCAGTTCTTC CASTEPSLHSGNEQFF
TRBJ2-2 TRBV15 TRBD1 . TGTGCCACCTCCGGGACAGACACCGGGGAGCTGTTTTTT CATSGTDTGELFF
TRBJ2-4 TRBV20-1 TRBD2 . TGCAGTGCCACGCCCGGGGGGGGCGGCAAAAACATTCAGTACTTC CSATPGGGGKNIQYF
TRBJ2-3 TRBV12-3/TRBV12-4 . few TGTGCCAGCAGTTTACGGAATAGCGGCACAGATACGCAGTATTTT CASSLRNSGTDTQYF
TRBJ2-2 TRBV4-1 TRBD2 few TGCGCCAGCAGCCGCTCGGAACTAGCGGGGGAACCGAACACCGGGGAGCTGTTTTTT CASSRSELAGEPNTGELFF
TRBJ2-7 TRBV7-9 TRBD1 . TGTGCCAGCAGCTTAGGGGACAGGGGGCTAGACGAGCAGTACTTC CASSLGDRGLDEQYF
TRBJ2-7 TRBV12-3/TRBV12-4 TRBD2 many TGTGCCAGCAGTAGCGGACTAGCGGGTACCTACGAGCAGTACTTC CASSSGLAGTYEQYF
TRBJ2-2 TRBV12-3/TRBV12-4 TRBD2 . TGTGCCTGCAGTTTACGGGTCGGACTAGCGGTGATCGGGGAGCTGTTTTTT CACSLRVGLAVIGELFF
TRBJ2-4 TRBV20-1 . few TGCAGTGCTAGTATGGCGGGGAGTCTAAACATTCAGTACTTC CSASMAGSLNIQYF
TRBJ2-1 TRBV11-2 . . TGTGCCAGCAGCTTAGTTCTTCAGGCCCCCGGCAATGAGCAGTTCTTC CASSLVLQAPGNEQFF
TRBJ2-1 TRBV7-9 . many TGTGCCAGCAGCCTAGGGGCGATGGCCTACAATGAGCAGTTCTTC CASSLGAMAYNEQFF
TRBJ2-2 TRBV5-1 TRBD2 few TGCGCCAGCAGCCGGAGCGGGACCACCGGGGAGCTGTTTTTT CASSRSGTTGELFF
TRBJ2-7 TRBV12-3/TRBV12-4 TRBD1 few TGTGCCAGCAGTTTCGCAGGGGGCCGATACGAGCAGTACTTC CASSFAGGRYEQYF
TRBJ2-2 TRBV7-6 . few TGTGCCAGCAGCCGAAATCCAGGGAACACCGGGGAGCTGTTTTTT CASSRNPGNTGELFF
TRBJ2-3 TRBV5-1 TRBD2 few TGCGCCAGCATTCGGACTAGCGGGCACACAGATACGCAGTATTTT CASIRTSGHTDTQYF
TRBJ2-3 TRBV6-2/TRBV6-3 . . TGTGCCAGCAGTGATGGCGATACGCAGTATTTT CASSDGDTQYF
TRBJ2-3 TRBV29-1 . few TGCAGCGTCGGGGAATTCGGCACAGATACGCAGTATTTT CSVGEFGTDTQYF
TRBJ2-7 TRBV5-1 TRBD2 once TGCGCCAGCAGCTTGGGTCTTAGCGGGGGGCCCTACGAGCAGTACTTC CASSLGLSGGPYEQYF
TRBJ2-3 TRBV27 . . TGTGCCAGCAGTTCCTTAAAACCAGATACGCAGTATTTT CASSSLKPDTQYF
TRBJ2-2 TRBV27 . . TGTGCCAGCAGGGGTGGAGGGTACGCCGGGGAGCTGTTTTTT CASRGGGYAGELFF
TRBJ2-1 TRBV3-1 . few TGTGCCAGCAGCCCGACCCGGAGGGGTGAGCAGTTCTTC CASSPTRRGEQFF